Following are 25 T cell receptor beta chains from one sample sequenced in a study of cytomegalovirus exposure and HLA in healthy donors. PCR employed 60 Vbeta and 13 Jbeta primers. Assay: immunoSEQ multiplex PCR; the TCRdb copy retains only in-frame clones and omits some. This sample has 110,000 or so clones; 67% occur once, and the top ten carry about 8%. Sequencing input: PBMCs. These receptors were collected from a man younger than 30 in good health and CMV-seropositive.

V is TRBV28 and J is TRBJ2-7; 7 bases agree with TRBD1. With V trimmed by 1 base and J by 9 bases, 15 bases remained unmatched. Germline values: CDR1 MDHEN, CDR2 SYDVKM. The CDR3 length is 16 residues. The CDR3, as DNA: TGTGCCAGCAGTTTATCGTACAGGGGAGCCCTTGCAGGGCAGTACTTC. Translating gives CASSLSYRGALAGQYF.

This clone was observed a handful of times. This sequence joins TRBV5-1 and TRBJ2-7; maybe TRBD1 (5 bases). This CDR3 comprises 13 residues. Trimming cost V 1 base and J 2 bases, with 7 bases left between them. Germline V gives CDR1 SGHRS, CDR2 YFSETQ. CDR3 sequence (DNA): TGCGCCAGCAGCTTGCAGGGTGCCTACGAGCAGTACTTC. Its translation: CASSLQGAYEQYF.

The chain uses TRBV5-1 and TRBJ1-1; unclear D gene. There are 15 residues in the CDR3. V was pared by 0 bases and J by 5 bases, with 14 bases between. Germline values: CDR1 SGHRS, CDR2 YFSETQ. In DNA, the CDR3 is TGCGCCAGCAGCTTGGATTCGGGGAAAAGGACTGAAGCTTTCTTT. Translating gives CASSLDSGKRTEAFF.

This clone was counted a few times. The rearrangement joins TRBV6-1 to TRBJ1-2; 10 nucleotides align to TRBD1. This CDR3 region has 15 residues. Germline CDR1 and CDR2: MNHNS and SASEGT. The V gene end was trimmed by 6 bases and the J gene end by 7 bases; junction bases not matched to a gene: 11. In DNA, the CDR3 is TGTGCCAGCAGCCCACTGGACAGGGGGGGTGGTGGCTACACCTTC. It translates to CASSPLDRGGGGYTF.

The genes are TRBV4-1 and TRBJ1-3, with D possibly TRBD1 on 5 matching bases. Trimming stripped 3 bases from V and 4 bases from J, with 13 bases between. Germline-derived CDR1 and CDR2 are MGHRA and YSYEKL. There are 15 residues in the CDR3. Written as DNA, the CDR3 is TGCGCCAGCAGCCAGGAGGGGACGACCGGAAACACCATATATTTT. Amino acid sequence: CASSQEGTTGNTIYF.

This rearrangement joins TRBV29-1 to TRBJ1-1; TRBD1 might be the D (5 bases). This CDR3 is built from 13 residues. Between the trimmed V and J ends, which lost 6 bases and 6 bases, there was a span of 17 bases. Germline values: CDR1 SQVTM, CDR2 ANQGSEA. CDR3 protein: CSVLGRSLAEAFF. The CDR3 nucleotides read TGCAGCGTCTTGGGGCGGAGCCTAGCTGAAGCTTTCTTT.

This clone was recorded a few times. The chain is built from TRBV28 and TRBJ1-5; 12 nucleotides agree with TRBD1. Germline V gene lookup returns CDR1 MDHEN and CDR2 SYDVKM. The CDR3 runs to 16 residues. V dropped 5 bases and J dropped 8; count of bases not matched to a gene: 10. CDR3 sequence reads: CASSTPGQGANKPQHF. In nucleotides, the CDR3 is TGTGCCAGCAGTACACCGGGACAGGGGGCGAACAAGCCCCAGCATTTT. The whole variable domain, remainder taken from reference TRBV28 and TRBJ1-5, is DVKVTQSSRYLVKRTGEKVFLECVQDMDHENMFWYRQDPGLGLRLIYFSYDVKMKEKGDIPEGYSVSREKKERFSLILESASTNQTSMYLCASSTPGQGANKPQHFGDGTRLSIL.

This clone was seen more than once but under ten times. The V call is TRBV29-1, the J call TRBJ2-5; TRBD1 matches at 7 bases. This CDR3 is built from 11 residues. Germline V gene lookup returns CDR1 SQVTM and CDR2 ANQGSEA. The CDR3 loop reads CTGQVRETQYF. CDR3 nucleotides: TGCACCGGACAGGTCAGAGAGACCCAGTACTTC.

V and J are TRBV6-5 and TRBJ1-1; no firm D call. Germline assignment: CDR1 MNHEY and CDR2 SVGAGI. CDR3 length: 13 residues. The germline V and J ends were trimmed by 2 bases and 6 bases, with 10 bases remaining between them. The CDR3 here is CASSYEAVAEAFF. CDR3 sequence (DNA): TGTGCCAGCAGTTACGAGGCGGTCGCTGAAGCTTTCTTT.

V is TRBV11-2 and J is TRBJ2-7; 10 bases are a match to TRBD2. V gave up 5 bases and J gave up 9 bases; unmatched junction bases: 10. This CDR3 has 14 residues. Germline loops: CDR1 SGHAT, CDR2 FQNNGV. CDR3 sequence: CASSPTSGAGGQYF. In DNA, the CDR3 is TGTGCCAGCAGCCCCACTAGCGGGGCCGGTGGGCAGTACTTC. The full variable domain, in which reference TRBV11-2 and TRBJ2-7 provide the parts outside the CDR3, is EAGVAQSPRYKIIEKRQSVAFWCNPISGHATLYWYQQILGQGPKLLIQFQNNGVVDDSQLPKDRFSAERLKGVDSTLKIQPAKLEDSAVYLCASSPTSGAGGQYFGPGTRLTVT.

This rearrangement joins TRBV5-1 to TRBJ1-4; D is ambiguous. The CDR3 has 14 amino acids. V shed 7 bases and J shed 5 bases, with 15 bases lying between them. Germline assignment: CDR1 SGHRS and CDR2 YFSETQ. The CDR3 coding sequence is TGCGCCAGCTCAGGAGGAGGAAAAAATGAAAAACTGTTTTTT. Residues: CASSGGGKNEKLFF.

The genes are TRBV29-1 and TRBJ2-1, with D hard to call. Per the germline V gene, CDR1 is SQVTM and CDR2 is ANQGSEA. The V gene lost 3 bases and the J gene lost 6 bases, with 12 bases spanning the gap. The CDR3 covers 13 residues. This CDR3 reads CSVDQGGANEQFF. The CDR3 nucleotides are TGCAGCGTTGACCAAGGCGGCGCCAATGAGCAGTTCTTC.

This chain links TRBV18 with TRBJ2-7, with TRBD2 matching 7 bases. The J segment lost 4 bases and the V segment lost 5 bases, leaving 2 bases of the junction unmatched. Germline loops: CDR1 KGHSH, CDR2 LQKENI. The CDR3 extends over 12 amino acids. The CDR3 region has the DNA TGTGCCAGCTCATTGGGGGGGTACGAGCAGTACGTC. Amino acid sequence: CASSLGGYEQYV.

The chain couples TRBV6-5 to TRBJ1-1, with a weak D call TRBD1 (6 bases). The CDR3 runs 16 residues. V shed 2 bases and J shed 1 base, with 14 bases lying between them. Germline values: CDR1 MNHEY, CDR2 SVGAGI. The CDR3 is CASSYDKDRRNTEAFF. DNA of the CDR3: TGTGCCAGCAGTTACGATAAAGACAGGCGGAACACTGAAGCTTTCTTT.

The rearrangement uses TRBV6-4 and TRBJ2-3, with a weak D call TRBD1 (5 bases). Germline V gene lookup returns CDR1 MRHNA and CDR2 SNTAGT. V gave up 6 bases and J gave up 0 bases, with 19 bases separating them. The CDR3 is 17 amino acids. In DNA form, the CDR3 reads TGTGCCAGCAGCCGCCCATCGGAACAGGACAGCACAGATACGCAGTATTTT. It translates to CASSRPSEQDSTDTQYF.

This clone turned up a few times. The chain combines TRBV6-6 with TRBJ2-2, with 9 nucleotides matching TRBD2. V lost 11 bases to trimming and J lost 3 bases; unmatched junction nucleotides: 7. This CDR3 is built from 14 residues. CDR1 and CDR2 (germline): MNHNY, SVGAGI (reference sequence). CDR3 sequence: CAGHRLADTGELFF. The CDR3 DNA reads as TGTGCCGGACATAGACTAGCGGACACCGGGGAGCTGTTTTTT.

A few counts support this clone. The chain combines TRBV14 with TRBJ2-1, with 8 bases lining up with TRBD1. With 4 bases clipped from V and 8 bases from J, the junction kept 16 bases outside the gene matches. Germline-derived CDR1 and CDR2 are SGHDN and FVKESK. CDR3 length equals 17 residues. CDR3 loop: CASSLKGGRGRVYEQFF. In DNA, the CDR3 is TGTGCCAGCAGCCTCAAGGGGGGCAGGGGGCGCGTATATGAGCAGTTCTTC.

The chain is built from TRBV29-1 and TRBJ2-1; TRBD2 might be the D (7 bases). Germline CDR1 is SQVTM and CDR2 is ANQGSEA. The CDR3 runs 16 residues. Between the trimmed V and J ends, which lost 0 bases and 1 base, there was a span of 13 bases. In DNA form, the CDR3 reads TGCAGCGTTGAAGATAGGGGGGGTTCTTCCTACAATGAGCAGTTCTTC. Translated: CSVEDRGGSSYNEQFF.

This clone was recorded a few times. V and J are TRBV5-1 and TRBJ1-4; D is undetermined. The germline V gene encodes CDR1 SGHRS and CDR2 YFSETQ. The CDR3 sequence is 16 residues long. V was clipped by 1 base and J by 7 bases, with 17 bases between them. CDR3 region: CASSLSSAGLGEKLFF. The CDR3 DNA reads TGCGCCAGCAGCTTGTCTTCAGCGGGGTTGGGTGAAAAACTGTTTTTT.

The rearrangement links TRBV18 to TRBJ2-7; 8 bases are a match to TRBD1. After removal of 3 bases from V and 3 bases from J, the junction contained 4 bases not matched to a gene. Germline V gene data show CDR1 as KGHSH and CDR2 as LQKENI. This CDR3 spans 14 amino acids. This chain's CDR3 is CASSPKGQVYEQYF. The DNA for the CDR3 is TGTGCCAGCTCACCTAAGGGACAGGTCTACGAGCAGTACTTC.

The chain links TRBV10-1 to TRBJ1-2; D gene ambiguous. This CDR3 is built from 13 residues. CDR1 and CDR2 from the germline V gene are WNHNN and SYGVQD (reference sequence). V lost 3 bases and J 2 bases, leaving 7 bases between the germline ends. CDR3 in DNA: TGCGCCAGCAGTGAAGGCGGGAACTATGGCTACACCTTC. Translating gives CASSEGGNYGYTF.

The chain couples TRBV28 to TRBJ1-1, with no clear D. V lost 6 bases and J 4 bases, leaving 15 bases between the germline ends. This CDR3 has 14 residues. The germline CDR1 and CDR2 sequences are MDHEN and SYDVKM. CDR3 protein: CASRTRLETTEAFF. The CDR3 nucleotides read TGTGCCAGCAGGACCCGGCTGGAGACCACTGAAGCTTTCTTT.

This clone has just one count. The genes are TRBV4-2 and TRBJ2-2; 10 bases fit TRBD2. Germline V gene lookup returns CDR1 LGHNA and CDR2 YNFKEQ. V trimming: 0 bases; J trimming: 5 bases; junction bases outside the gene matches: 3. The CDR3 has 16 residues. Here the CDR3 reads CASSQEAGGLTGELFF. DNA for the CDR3: TGTGCCAGCAGCCAAGAAGCGGGGGGGCTGACCGGGGAGCTGTTTTTT.

This chain joins TRBV4-1 and TRBJ2-7, with 7 positions matching TRBD1. Germline V gene sequence: CDR1 MGHRA, CDR2 YSYEKL. J gave up 6 bases and V 1 base, and 3 bases lay outside the gene matches. The CDR3 spans 13 residues. Here the CDR3 DNA reads TGCGCCAGCAGCCAAGCGCCAGGGGGCGAGCAGTACGTC. This sequence encodes CASSQAPGGEQYV.

This clone was observed once. The V gene is TRBV7-9, the J gene TRBJ2-4, with TRBD2 matching 9 bases. The CDR3 sequence is 13 residues long. After removal of 7 bases from V and 10 bases from J, the junction contained 8 bases not matched to a gene. CDR1 SEHNR and CDR2 FQNEAQ come from the germline V gene (reference sequence). The CDR3 nucleotides are TGTGCCAGCAACCTATATAGCGGGGGAATTCAGTACTTC. Amino acid sequence: CASNLYSGGIQYF.